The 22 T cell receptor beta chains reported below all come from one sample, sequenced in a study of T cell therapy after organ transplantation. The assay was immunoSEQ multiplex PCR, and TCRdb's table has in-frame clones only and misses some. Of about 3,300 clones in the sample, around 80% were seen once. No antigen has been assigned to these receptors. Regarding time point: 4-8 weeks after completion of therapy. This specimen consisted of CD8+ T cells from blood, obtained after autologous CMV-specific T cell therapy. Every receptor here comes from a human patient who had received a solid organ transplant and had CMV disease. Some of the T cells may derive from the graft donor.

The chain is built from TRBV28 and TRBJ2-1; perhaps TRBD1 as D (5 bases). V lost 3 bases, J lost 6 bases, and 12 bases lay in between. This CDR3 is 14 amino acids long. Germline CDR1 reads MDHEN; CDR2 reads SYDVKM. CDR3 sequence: CASSLDQGINEQFF. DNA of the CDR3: TGTGCCAGCAGTTTGGATCAGGGTATCAATGAGCAGTTCTTC.

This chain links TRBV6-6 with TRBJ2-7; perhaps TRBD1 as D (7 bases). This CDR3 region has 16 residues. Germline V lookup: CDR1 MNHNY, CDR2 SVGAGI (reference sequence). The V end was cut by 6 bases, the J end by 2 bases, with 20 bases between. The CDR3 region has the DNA TGTGCCAGCAGCACCCCCCGGACAGGAGGGCCCTACGAGCAGTACTTC. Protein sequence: CASSTPRTGGPYEQYF.

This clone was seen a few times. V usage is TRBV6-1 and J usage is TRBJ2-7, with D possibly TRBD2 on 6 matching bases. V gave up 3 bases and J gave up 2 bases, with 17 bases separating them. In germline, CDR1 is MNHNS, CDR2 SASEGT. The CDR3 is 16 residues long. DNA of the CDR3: TGTGCCAGCAGTGAGGGACTTCTGAACCCTGCCTACGAGCAGTACTTC. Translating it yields CASSEGLLNPAYEQYF.

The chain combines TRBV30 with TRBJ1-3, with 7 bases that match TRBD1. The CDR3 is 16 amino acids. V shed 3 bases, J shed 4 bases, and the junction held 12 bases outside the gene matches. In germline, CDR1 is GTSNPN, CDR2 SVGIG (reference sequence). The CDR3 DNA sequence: TGTGCCTGGAGATCCCGTACAGGGGCGGTAGGAAACACCATATATTTT. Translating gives CAWRSRTGAVGNTIYF.

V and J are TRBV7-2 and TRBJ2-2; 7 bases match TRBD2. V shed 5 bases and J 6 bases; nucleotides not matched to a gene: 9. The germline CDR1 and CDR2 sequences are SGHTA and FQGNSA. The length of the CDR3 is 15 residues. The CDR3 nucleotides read TGTGCCAGCAGCCCCTGGGGCGGGAGCGCCGGGGAGCTGTTTTTT. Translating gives CASSPWGGSAGELFF.

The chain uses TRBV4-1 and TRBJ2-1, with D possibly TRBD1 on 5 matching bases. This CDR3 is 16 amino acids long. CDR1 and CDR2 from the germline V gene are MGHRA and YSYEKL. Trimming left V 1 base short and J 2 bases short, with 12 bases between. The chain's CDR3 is CASSQVEGAAYNEQFF. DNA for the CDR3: TGCGCCAGCAGCCAAGTCGAAGGGGCAGCCTACAATGAGCAGTTCTTC.

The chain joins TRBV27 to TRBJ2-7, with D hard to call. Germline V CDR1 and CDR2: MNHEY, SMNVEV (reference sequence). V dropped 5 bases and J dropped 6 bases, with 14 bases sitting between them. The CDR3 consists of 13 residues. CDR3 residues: CASSINSGSEQYF. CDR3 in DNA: TGTGCCAGCAGTATCAATTCAGGTTCCGAGCAGTACTTC.

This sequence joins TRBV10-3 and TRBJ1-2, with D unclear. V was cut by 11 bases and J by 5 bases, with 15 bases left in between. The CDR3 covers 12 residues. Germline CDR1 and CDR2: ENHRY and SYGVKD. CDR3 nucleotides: TGTGCCGTCTTCGGGTCACTTTATGGCTACACCTTC. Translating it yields CAVFGSLYGYTF.

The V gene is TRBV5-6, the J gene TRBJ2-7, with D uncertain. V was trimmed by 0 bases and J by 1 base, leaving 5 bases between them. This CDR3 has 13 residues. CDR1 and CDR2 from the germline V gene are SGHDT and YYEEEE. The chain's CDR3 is CASSLEGSYEQYF. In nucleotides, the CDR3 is TGTGCCAGCAGCTTGGAGGGATCCTACGAGCAGTACTTC.

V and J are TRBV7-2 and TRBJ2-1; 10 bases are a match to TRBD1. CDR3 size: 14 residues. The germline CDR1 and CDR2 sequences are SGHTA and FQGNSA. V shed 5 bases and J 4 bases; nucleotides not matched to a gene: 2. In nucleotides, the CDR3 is TGTGCCAGCAGCCGGGACAGGGGATACAATGAGCAGTTCTTC. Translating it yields CASSRDRGYNEQFF.

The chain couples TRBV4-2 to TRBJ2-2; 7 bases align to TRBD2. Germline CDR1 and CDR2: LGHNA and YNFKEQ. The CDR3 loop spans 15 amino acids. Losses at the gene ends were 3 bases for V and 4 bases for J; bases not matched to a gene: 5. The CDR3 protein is CASSQAGVFTGELFF. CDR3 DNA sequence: TGTGCCAGCAGCCAGGCGGGAGTATTCACCGGGGAGCTGTTTTTT.

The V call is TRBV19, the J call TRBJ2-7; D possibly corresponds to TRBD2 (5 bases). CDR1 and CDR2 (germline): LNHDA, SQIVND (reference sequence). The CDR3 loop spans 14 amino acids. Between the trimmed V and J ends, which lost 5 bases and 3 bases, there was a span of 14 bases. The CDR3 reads CASSPDLEGYEQYF. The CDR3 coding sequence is TGTGCCAGTAGTCCTGACCTCGAGGGCTACGAGCAGTACTTC.

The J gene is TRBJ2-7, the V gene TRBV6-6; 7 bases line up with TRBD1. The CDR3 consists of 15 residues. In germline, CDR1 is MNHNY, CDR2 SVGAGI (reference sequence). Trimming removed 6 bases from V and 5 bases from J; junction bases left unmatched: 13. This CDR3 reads CASSYSPTGPNEQYF. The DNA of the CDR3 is TGTGCCAGCAGCTACAGTCCGACAGGGCCCAACGAGCAGTACTTC.

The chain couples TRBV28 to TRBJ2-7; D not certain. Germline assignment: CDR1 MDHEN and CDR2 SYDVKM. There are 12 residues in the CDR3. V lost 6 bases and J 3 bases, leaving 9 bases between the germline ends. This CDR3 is CASRGLDYEQYF. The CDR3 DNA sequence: TGTGCCAGCAGAGGCTTAGACTACGAGCAGTACTTC. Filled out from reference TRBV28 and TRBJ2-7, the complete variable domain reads DVKVTQSSRYLVKRTGEKVFLECVQDMDHENMFWYRQDPGLGLRLIYFSYDVKMKEKGDIPEGYSVSREKKERFSLILESASTNQTSMYLCASRGLDYEQYFGPGTRLTVT.

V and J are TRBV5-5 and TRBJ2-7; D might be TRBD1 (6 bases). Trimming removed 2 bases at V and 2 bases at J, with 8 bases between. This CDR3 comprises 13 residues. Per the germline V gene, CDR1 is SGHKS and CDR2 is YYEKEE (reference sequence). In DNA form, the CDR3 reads TGTGCCAGCAGCTTCAGACAGGCCTACGAGCAGTACTTC. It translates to CASSFRQAYEQYF.

The CDR3 sequence is CASSLGGTVSDGYTF. The CDR3 nucleotides are TGTGCCAGCAGCTTAGGCGGGACAGTGTCGGATGGCTACACCTTC. This chain links TRBV11-2 with TRBJ1-2; TRBD1 aligns across 7 bases. With V trimmed by 1 base and J by 6 bases, 8 bases remained unmatched. Per germline, CDR1 SGHAT and CDR2 FQNNGV. This CDR3 is 15 amino acids long.

The CDR3, as DNA: TGTGCTAGTGGTCCATCGAGAAGCGAGCAGTACTTC. The encoded protein is CASGPSRSEQYF. This chain joins TRBV12-5 and TRBJ2-7; D is unclear. CDR1 and CDR2 from the germline V gene are LGHNT and FRNRAP. The V and J ends lost 5 bases and 6 bases respectively, with 11 bases between them. The CDR3 contains 12 residues.

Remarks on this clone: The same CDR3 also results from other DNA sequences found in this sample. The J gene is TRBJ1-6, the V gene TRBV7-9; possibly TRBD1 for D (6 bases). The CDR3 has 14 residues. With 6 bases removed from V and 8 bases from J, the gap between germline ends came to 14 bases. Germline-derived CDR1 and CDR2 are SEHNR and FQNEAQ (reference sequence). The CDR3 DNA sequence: TGTGCCAGCAGGCCAGGAAGGGGGGATTCACCCCTCCACTTT. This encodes CASRPGRGDSPLHF.

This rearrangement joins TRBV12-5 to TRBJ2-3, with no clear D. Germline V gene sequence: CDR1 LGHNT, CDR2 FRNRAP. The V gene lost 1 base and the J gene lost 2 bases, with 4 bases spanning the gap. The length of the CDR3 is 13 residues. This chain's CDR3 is CASGLGFTDTQYF. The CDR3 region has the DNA TGTGCTAGTGGTTTGGGCTTCACAGATACGCAGTATTTT.

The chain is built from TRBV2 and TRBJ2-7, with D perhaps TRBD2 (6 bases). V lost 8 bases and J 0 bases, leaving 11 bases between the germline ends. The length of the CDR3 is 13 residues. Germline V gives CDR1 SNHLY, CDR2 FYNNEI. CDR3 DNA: TGTGCCAGCGGGAGGACCGTCTCCTACGAGCAGTACTTC. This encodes CASGRTVSYEQYF.

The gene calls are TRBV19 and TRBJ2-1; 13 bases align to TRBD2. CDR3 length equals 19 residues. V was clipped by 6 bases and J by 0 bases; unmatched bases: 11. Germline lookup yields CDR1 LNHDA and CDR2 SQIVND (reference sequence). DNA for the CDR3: TGTGCCAGTAGGAACGAACTAGCGGGAGGGGGGAGCTCCTACAATGAGCAGTTCTTC. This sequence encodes CASRNELAGGGSSYNEQFF. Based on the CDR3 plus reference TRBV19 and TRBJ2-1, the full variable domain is DGGITQSPKYLFRKEGQNVTLSCEQNLNHDAMYWYRQDPGQGLRLIYYSQIVNDFQKGDIAEGYSVSREKKESFPLTVTSAQKNPTAFYLCASRNELAGGGSSYNEQFFGPGTRLTVL.

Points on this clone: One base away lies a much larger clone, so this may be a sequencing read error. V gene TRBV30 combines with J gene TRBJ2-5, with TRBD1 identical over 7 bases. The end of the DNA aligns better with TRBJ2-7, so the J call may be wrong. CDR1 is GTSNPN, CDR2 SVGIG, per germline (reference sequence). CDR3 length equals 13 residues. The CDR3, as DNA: TGTGCCTGGAGTGAGGGACAGATCTACGAGCAGTACTTC. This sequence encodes CAWSEGQIYEQYF.